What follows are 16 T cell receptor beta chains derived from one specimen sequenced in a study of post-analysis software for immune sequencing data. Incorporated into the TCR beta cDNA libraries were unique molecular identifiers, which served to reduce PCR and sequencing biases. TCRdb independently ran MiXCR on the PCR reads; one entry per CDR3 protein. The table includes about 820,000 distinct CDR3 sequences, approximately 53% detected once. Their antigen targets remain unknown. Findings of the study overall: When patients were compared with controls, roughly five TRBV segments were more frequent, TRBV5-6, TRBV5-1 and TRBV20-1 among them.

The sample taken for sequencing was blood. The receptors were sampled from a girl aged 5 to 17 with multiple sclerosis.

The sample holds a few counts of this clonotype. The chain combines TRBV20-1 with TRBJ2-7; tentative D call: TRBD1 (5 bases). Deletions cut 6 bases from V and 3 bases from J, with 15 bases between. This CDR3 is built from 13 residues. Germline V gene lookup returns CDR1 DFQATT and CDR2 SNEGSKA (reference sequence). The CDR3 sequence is CSAPRGPVYEQYF. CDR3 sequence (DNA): TGCAGTGCCCCAAGGGGCCCAGTCTACGAGCAGTACTTC.

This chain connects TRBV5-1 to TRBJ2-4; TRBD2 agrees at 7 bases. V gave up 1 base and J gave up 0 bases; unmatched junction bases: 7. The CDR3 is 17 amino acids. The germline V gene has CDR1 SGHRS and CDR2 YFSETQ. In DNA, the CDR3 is TGCGCCAGCAGCTTGAATCCTAGCGGAACAGCCAAAAACATTCAGTACTTC. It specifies CASSLNPSGTAKNIQYF.

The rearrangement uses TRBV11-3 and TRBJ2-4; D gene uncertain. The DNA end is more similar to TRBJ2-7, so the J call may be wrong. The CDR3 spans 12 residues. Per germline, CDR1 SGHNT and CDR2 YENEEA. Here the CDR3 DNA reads TGTGCCAGCAGCTACGACACGGACGAGCAGTACTTC. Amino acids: CASSYDTDEQYF.

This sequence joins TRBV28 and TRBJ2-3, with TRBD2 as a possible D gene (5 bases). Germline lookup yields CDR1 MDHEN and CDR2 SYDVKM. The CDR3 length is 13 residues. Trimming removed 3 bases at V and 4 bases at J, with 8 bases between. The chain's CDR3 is CASSFPGSDTQYF. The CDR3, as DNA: TGTGCCAGCAGTTTCCCGGGATCAGATACGCAGTATTTT. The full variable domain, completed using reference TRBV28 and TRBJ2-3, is DVKVTQSSRYLVKRTGEKVFLECVQDMDHENMFWYRQDPGLGLRLIYFSYDVKMKEKGDIPEGYSVSREKKERFSLILESASTNQTSMYLCASSFPGSDTQYFGPGTRLTVL.

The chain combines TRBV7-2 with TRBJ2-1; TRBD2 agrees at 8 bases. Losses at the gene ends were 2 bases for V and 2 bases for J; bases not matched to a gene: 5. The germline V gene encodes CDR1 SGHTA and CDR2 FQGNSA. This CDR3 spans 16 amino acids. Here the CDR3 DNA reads TGTGCCAGCAGCTTAAAAGGCGGGAGGCCCTACAATGAGCAGTTCTTC. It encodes CASSLKGGRPYNEQFF.

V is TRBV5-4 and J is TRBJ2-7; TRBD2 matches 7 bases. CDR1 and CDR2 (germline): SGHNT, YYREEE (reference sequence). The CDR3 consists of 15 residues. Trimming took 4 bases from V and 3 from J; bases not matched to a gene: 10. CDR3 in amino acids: CASSIDGGGGYEQYF. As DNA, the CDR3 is TGTGCCAGCAGCATCGATGGCGGGGGTGGCTACGAGCAGTACTTC.

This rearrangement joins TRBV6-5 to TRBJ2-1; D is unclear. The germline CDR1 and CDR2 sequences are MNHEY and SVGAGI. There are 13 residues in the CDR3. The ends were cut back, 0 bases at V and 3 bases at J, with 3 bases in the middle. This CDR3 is CASSYSFYNEQFF. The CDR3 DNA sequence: TGTGCCAGCAGTTACTCGTTCTACAATGAGCAGTTCTTC.

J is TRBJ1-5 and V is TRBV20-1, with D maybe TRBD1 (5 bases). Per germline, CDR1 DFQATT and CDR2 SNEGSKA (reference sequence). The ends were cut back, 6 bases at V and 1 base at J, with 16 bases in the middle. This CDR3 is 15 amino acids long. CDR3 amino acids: CSATTGAGSNQPQHF. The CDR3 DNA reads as TGCAGTGCAACTACAGGAGCGGGAAGCAATCAGCCCCAGCATTTT.

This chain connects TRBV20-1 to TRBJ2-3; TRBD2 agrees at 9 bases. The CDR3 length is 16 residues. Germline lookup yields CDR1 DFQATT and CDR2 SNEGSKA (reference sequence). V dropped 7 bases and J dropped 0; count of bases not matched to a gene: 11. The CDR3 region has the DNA TGCAGTGGGGACCTTGCGGGAGGGCCTAGCACAGATACGCAGTATTTT. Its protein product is CSGDLAGGPSTDTQYF.

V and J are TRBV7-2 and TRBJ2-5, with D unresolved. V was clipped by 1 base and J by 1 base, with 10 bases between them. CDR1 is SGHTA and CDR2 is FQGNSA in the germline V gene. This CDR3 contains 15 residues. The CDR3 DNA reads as TGTGCCAGCAGCTTAGGCTGGCAGACCCAAGAGACCCAGTACTTC. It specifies CASSLGWQTQETQYF. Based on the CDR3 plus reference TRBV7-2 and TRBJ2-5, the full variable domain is GAGVSQSPSNKVTEKGKDVELRCDPISGHTALYWYRQSLGQGLEFLIYFQGNSAPDKSGLPSDRFSAERTGGSVSTLTIQRTQQEDSAVYLCASSLGWQTQETQYFGPGTRLLVL.

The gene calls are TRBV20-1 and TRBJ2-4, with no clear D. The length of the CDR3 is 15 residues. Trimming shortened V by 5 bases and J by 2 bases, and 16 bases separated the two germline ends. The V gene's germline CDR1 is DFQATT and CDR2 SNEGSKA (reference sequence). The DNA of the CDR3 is TGCAGTGCTCCCAACTTTTTCGGATCCAAAAACATTCAGTACTTC. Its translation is CSAPNFFGSKNIQYF.

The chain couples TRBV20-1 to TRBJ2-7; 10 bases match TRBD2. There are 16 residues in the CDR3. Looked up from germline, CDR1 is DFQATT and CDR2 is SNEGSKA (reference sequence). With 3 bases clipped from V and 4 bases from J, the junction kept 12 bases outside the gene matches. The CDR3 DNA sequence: TGCAGTGCTAGGGGGGGGCCTAGCGGGAGTGGATACGAGCAGTACTTC. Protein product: CSARGGPSGSGYEQYF.

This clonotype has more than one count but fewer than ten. The CDR3 is CSVEVRGIEQYF. CDR3 DNA sequence: TGCAGCGTTGAAGTCCGCGGGATCGAGCAGTACTTC. The chain is built from TRBV29-1 and TRBJ2-4; possible D gene TRBD2, 6 bases. The end of the DNA aligns better with TRBJ2-7, so the J call may be wrong. The CDR3 consists of 12 residues. CDR1 is SQVTM and CDR2 is ANQGSEA in the germline V gene.

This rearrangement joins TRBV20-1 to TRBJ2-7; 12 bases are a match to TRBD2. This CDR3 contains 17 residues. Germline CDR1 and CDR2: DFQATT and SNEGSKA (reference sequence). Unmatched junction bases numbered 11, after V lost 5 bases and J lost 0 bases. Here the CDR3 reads CSAARGLAGATSYEQYF. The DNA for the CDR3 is TGCAGTGCTGCCCGGGGACTAGCGGGCGCGACCTCCTACGAGCAGTACTTC.

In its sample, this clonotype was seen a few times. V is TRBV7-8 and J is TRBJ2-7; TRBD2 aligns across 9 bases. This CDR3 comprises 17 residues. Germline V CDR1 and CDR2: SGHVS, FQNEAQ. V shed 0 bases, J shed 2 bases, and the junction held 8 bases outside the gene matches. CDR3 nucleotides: TGTGCCAGCAGCTTAGCGGTTCCTAGCGGGGCCACCTACGAGCAGTACTTC. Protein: CASSLAVPSGATYEQYF.

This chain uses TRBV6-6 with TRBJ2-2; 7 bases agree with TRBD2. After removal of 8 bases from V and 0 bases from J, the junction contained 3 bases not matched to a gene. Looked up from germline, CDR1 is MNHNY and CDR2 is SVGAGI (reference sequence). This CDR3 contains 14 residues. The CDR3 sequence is CASWGGTNTGELFF. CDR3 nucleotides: TGTGCCAGCTGGGGAGGGACGAACACCGGGGAGCTGTTTTTT.